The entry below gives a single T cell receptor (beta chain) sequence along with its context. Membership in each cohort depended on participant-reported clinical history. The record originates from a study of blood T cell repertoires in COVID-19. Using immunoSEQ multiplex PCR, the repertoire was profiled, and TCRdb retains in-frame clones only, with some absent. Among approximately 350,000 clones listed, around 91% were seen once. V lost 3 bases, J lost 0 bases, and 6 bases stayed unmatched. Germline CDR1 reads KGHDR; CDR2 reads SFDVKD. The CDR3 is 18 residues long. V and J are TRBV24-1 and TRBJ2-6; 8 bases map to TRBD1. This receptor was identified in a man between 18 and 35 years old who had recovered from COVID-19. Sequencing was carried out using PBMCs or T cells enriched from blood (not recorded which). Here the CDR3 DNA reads TGTGCCACCAGTGATCCCGGGACAGGTGCCTCTGGGGCCAACGTCCTGACTTTC. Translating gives CATSDPGTGASGANVLTF.